This T cell receptor (beta chain) was recorded in a study of cytomegalovirus exposure and HLA in healthy donors. Study findings and constraints: Cytomegalovirus status, reportedly, was diagnosed with high specificity and sensitivity by the classifier. A list of about 180 TCR beta chains associated with cytomegalovirus was given.

The CDR3 consists of 15 residues. The V and J ends lost 1 base and 4 bases respectively, with 13 bases between them. Germline V gene sequence: CDR1 SGHRS, CDR2 YFSETQ. This clone was observed a few times. Its target is unknown. Repertoires were generated with immunoSEQ multiplex PCR, while TCRdb's copy carries only in-frame clones and drops some. Of about 190,000 clones detected, 84% appear once; the ten largest clones hold approximately 7%. The origin of this receptor is a man younger than 30 in good health and CMV-seropositive. This chain joins TRBV5-1 and TRBJ2-3, with D maybe TRBD2 (5 bases). The sequenced sample was PBMCs. CDR3 DNA sequence: TGCGCCAGCAGCTTGTCCGGGAACCCAGCAGATACGCAGTATTTT. Its translation is CASSLSGNPADTQYF. The full variable domain, in which reference TRBV5-1 and TRBJ2-3 provide the parts outside the CDR3, is KAGVTQTPRYLIKTRGQQVTLSCSPISGHRSVSWYQQTPGQGLQFLFEYFSETQRNKGNFPGRFSGRQFSNSRSEMNVSTLELGDSALYLCASSLSGNPADTQYFGPGTRLTVL.